Listed below are T cell receptor beta chains from one sample, sequenced in a study of blood T cell repertoires in COVID-19. TCRdb's table, derived via immunoSEQ multiplex PCR, lists solely in-frame clones and lacks some. Of 120,000 or so clones listed, around 88% are singletons. The sample was peripheral blood. All receptors come from a woman between 45 and 65 years old with active or convalescent COVID-19. Each CDR3 is given with its conserved first and last residue. The size of a clone is reported for some rows only, either as once, few or many, or as a class for expanded clones.

>TRBV3-1/TRBV3-2|TRBJ2-7|NA
CASSPTGTLGIRYEQYF
>TRBV9|TRBJ1-5|NA
CASSATTEGAGPQHF
>TRBV28|TRBJ1-6|NA
CASSFSTGTGRRTLHF
>TRBV30|TRBJ2-2|once
CAWSMGLAGTGELFF
>TRBV2|TRBJ1-1|NA
CASHPMNTEAFF
>TRBV6-5|TRBJ2-7|NA
CASSYGGGGSYEQYF
>TRBV21-1|TRBJ2-3|NA
CASSKQSGSGGDRDSTDTQYF
>TRBV9|TRBJ2-1|NA
CASSATSGFSYNEQFF
>TRBV6-1|TRBJ2-1|NA
CASSELSIRYNEQFF
>TRBV11-2|TRBJ2-7|NA
CASSLEASGRYYEQYF
>TRBV6-5|TRBJ2-2|NA
CASSPRQIGELFF
>TRBV5-6|TRBJ2-3|NA
CASSVGYSGRTDTQYF
>TRBV7-2|TRBJ2-2|NA
CASRSIGGAPRGTGELFF
>TRBV18|TRBJ1-4|NA
CASSLGQANEKLFF
>TRBV10-3|TRBJ1-4|NA
CAISGRETEKLFF
>TRBV5-1|TRBJ2-3|NA
CASSSPGLVTDTQYF